This entry lists 23 T cell receptor beta chains sequenced from one sample in a study of CD8 T cells in Susac syndrome. When the RNA was reverse transcribed, random hexamers were used with an input of roughly 0.45 to 1 ug. A single record per CDR3 protein comes from TCRdb applying MiXCR to the immunoSEQ multiplex PCR reads. The data hold 210,000 or so distinct CDR3 sequences, with 94% observed a single time. What was sequenced was CD4+ T cells from PBMCs. These receptors were obtained from a human donor with Susac syndrome.

This chain connects TRBV7-8 to TRBJ2-7, with 7 bases fitting TRBD1. V shed 4 bases and J 5 bases; nucleotides not matched to a gene: 11. Germline CDR1 and CDR2: SGHVS and FQNEAQ. The CDR3 extends over 15 amino acids. In DNA, the CDR3 is TGTGCCAGCAGCTCCAAGACAGGGACAGCCAACGAGCAGTACTTC. As protein: CASSSKTGTANEQYF.

This clonotype showed up just a few times. This chain links TRBV12-3 or TRBV12-4 with TRBJ2-7; D might be TRBD1 or TRBD2, each matching 5 bases. Trimming pared 3 bases from V and 3 bases from J, leaving 6 bases between. The CDR3 runs to 12 residues. CDR3 nucleotides: TGTGCCAGCAGTTTGGGGGACTACGAGCAGTACTTC. Translating gives CASSLGDYEQYF.

The chain is built from TRBV9 and TRBJ1-2; D is unclear. V was pared by 0 bases and J by 2 bases, with 5 bases between. Germline CDR1 is SGDLS and CDR2 is YYNGEE. This CDR3 region has 13 residues. CDR3 nucleotides: TGTGCCAGCAGCGTAGCTAGGAACTATGGCTACACCTTC. Protein sequence: CASSVARNYGYTF.

The chain employs TRBV30 and TRBJ2-2; D remains unclear. The CDR3 consists of 12 residues. The germline CDR1 and CDR2 sequences are GTSNPN and SVGIG (reference sequence). Between the trimmed V and J ends, which lost 2 bases and 3 bases, there was a span of 4 bases. CDR3 sequence reads: CAWSIYTGELFF. In nucleotides, the CDR3 is TGTGCCTGGAGTATTTACACCGGGGAGCTGTTTTTT. The full variable domain, completed using reference TRBV30 and TRBJ2-2, is SQTIHQWPATLVQPVGSPLSLECTVEGTSNPNLYWYRQAAGRGLQLLFYSVGIGQISSEVPQNLSASRPQDRQFILSSKKLLLSDSGFYLCAWSIYTGELFFGEGSRLTVL.

V gene TRBV20-1 combines with J gene TRBJ1-2; 8 bases map to TRBD1. The V gene's germline CDR1 is DFQATT and CDR2 SNEGSKA (reference sequence). J was trimmed by 4 bases and V by 5 bases; bases with no gene match: 9. The CDR3 length is 14 residues. This CDR3 reads CSAAILTGGYGYTF. DNA for the CDR3: TGCAGTGCTGCCATTCTTACAGGGGGCTATGGCTACACCTTC.

The chain is built from TRBV30 and TRBJ1-5; tentative D call: TRBD1 (5 bases). V was pared by 2 bases and J by 0 bases, with 17 bases between. The length of the CDR3 is 17 residues. Germline V gives CDR1 GTSNPN, CDR2 SVGIG (reference sequence). CDR3 nucleotides: TGTGCCTGGAGTCTGTATGGGGGTAGTTATAGCAATCAGCCCCAGCATTTT. Translation: CAWSLYGGSYSNQPQHF.

The chain joins TRBV6-1 to TRBJ1-2; unclear D gene. The germline V and J ends were trimmed by 4 bases and 10 bases, with 13 bases remaining between them. CDR3 size: 12 residues. Per the germline V gene, CDR1 is MNHNS and CDR2 is SASEGT. The DNA of the CDR3 is TGTGCCAGCAGTGTACCACCGGAGGACTACACCTTC. It translates to CASSVPPEDYTF.

This sequence joins TRBV9 and TRBJ1-2, with a tentative D call TRBD1 (6 bases). The germline V gene encodes CDR1 SGDLS and CDR2 YYNGEE. V was shortened by 1 base and J by 8 bases, with 9 bases between the two germline ends. There are 12 residues in the CDR3. The CDR3 protein is CASSVQGTGYTF. In DNA form, the CDR3 reads TGTGCCAGCAGCGTACAGGGGACCGGCTACACCTTC.

This chain uses TRBV12-3 or TRBV12-4 with TRBJ2-7, with 8 bases that match TRBD1. The junction had 5 bases not matched to a gene; V was cut back by 3 bases and J by 1 base. The CDR3 consists of 15 residues. DNA of the CDR3: TGTGCCAGCAGTTTCGCGGGACAGGCTTCCTACGAGCAGTACTTC. This codes for CASSFAGQASYEQYF.

The rearrangement joins TRBV10-3 to TRBJ2-1; maybe TRBD2 (6 bases). V was cut by 4 bases and J by 8 bases, with 18 bases left in between. The CDR3 is 15 residues long. Germline CDR1 and CDR2: ENHRY and SYGVKD. The CDR3: CAISGRGTSRDEQFF. The DNA of the CDR3 is TGTGCCATCAGTGGAAGAGGTACTAGCCGTGATGAGCAGTTCTTC.

The chain employs TRBV20-1 and TRBJ1-4; D is unresolved. The ends were cut back, 4 bases at V and 3 bases at J, with 15 bases in the middle. CDR1 is DFQATT, CDR2 SNEGSKA, per germline (reference sequence). The CDR3 runs 15 residues. DNA of the CDR3: TGCAGTGCTAACGACGCCAGTAGGGCTAATGAAAAACTGTTTTTT. Translation: CSANDASRANEKLFF.

This chain uses TRBV30 with TRBJ2-2; D is ambiguous. The CDR3 spans 14 residues. The germline gives CDR1 GTSNPN, CDR2 SVGIG (reference sequence). V lost 1 base to trimming and J lost 0 bases, with 6 bases between them. In DNA form, the CDR3 reads TGTGCCTGGAGTGGGACGGCGAACACCGGGGAGCTGTTTTTT. This sequence encodes CAWSGTANTGELFF.

The rearrangement uses TRBV4-3 and TRBJ2-4; 10 bases are shared with TRBD2. CDR3 length equals 18 residues. V gave up 4 bases and J gave up 1 base; unmatched junction bases: 10. Germline lookup yields CDR1 LGHNA and CDR2 YSLEER. The CDR3: CASSPEVLLAGAKNIQYF. CDR3 DNA sequence: TGCGCCAGCAGCCCCGAGGTGCTACTAGCGGGGGCCAAAAACATTCAGTACTTC.

J is TRBJ1-1 and V is TRBV6-6; D may be TRBD1 (6 bases). Germline-derived CDR1 and CDR2 are MNHNY and SVGAGI (reference sequence). This CDR3 is 14 amino acids long. Trimming took off 8 bases at V and 4 bases at J, with 17 bases between the two ends. The CDR3 loop is CASGGGGRSTEAFF. DNA of the CDR3: TGTGCCAGCGGGGGAGGGGGGCGAAGCACTGAAGCTTTCTTT.

The genes are TRBV20-1 and TRBJ1-1, with unresolved D. The CDR3 totals 13 residues. Germline loops: CDR1 DFQATT, CDR2 SNEGSKA (reference sequence). The V and J ends lost 0 bases and 1 base respectively, with 6 bases between them. In nucleotides, the CDR3 is TGCAGTGCTAGAGAGGCAGGGAACACTGAAGCTTTCTTT. It codes for CSAREAGNTEAFF.

This rearrangement joins TRBV30 to TRBJ1-2; 7 nucleotides match TRBD1. CDR1 is GTSNPN, CDR2 SVGIG, per germline (reference sequence). With V trimmed by 4 bases and J by 4 bases, 9 bases remained unmatched. The CDR3 has 14 amino acids. The CDR3 nucleotides read TGTGCCTGGAATTTACAGGGGCTCCTCTATGGCTACACCTTC. Translation gives CAWNLQGLLYGYTF.

The chain is built from TRBV12-3 or TRBV12-4 and TRBJ1-1, with a weak D call TRBD1 (5 bases). V was trimmed by 7 bases and J by 4 bases, leaving 10 bases between them. This CDR3 has 12 residues. The CDR3 reads CASNIDSTEAFF. CDR3 DNA sequence: TGTGCCAGCAATATTGACAGCACTGAAGCTTTCTTT.

The DNA for the CDR3 is TGCGCCAGCAGCCAAGCTCTGGGCAGCGGGGGATCGGCAGATACGCAGTATTTT. This encodes CASSQALGSGGSADTQYF. The chain employs TRBV4-1 and TRBJ2-3; 8 nucleotides line up with TRBD2. V trimming: 1 base; J trimming: 4 bases; junction bases outside the gene matches: 13. Germline CDR1 MGHRA, CDR2 YSYEKL. This CDR3 has 18 residues.

The J gene is TRBJ1-2, the V gene TRBV30; TRBD1 agrees at 9 bases. There are 13 residues in the CDR3. V was pared by 4 bases and J by 6 bases, with 6 bases of the junction left unmatched. The V gene's germline CDR1 is GTSNPN and CDR2 SVGIG (reference sequence). The CDR3 sequence is CAWTRDRAHGYTF. CDR3 nucleotides: TGTGCCTGGACTCGGGACAGGGCCCATGGCTACACCTTC.

The chain couples TRBV10-2 to TRBJ2-7; 7 bases agree with TRBD1. After removal of 8 bases from V and 0 bases from J, the junction contained 4 bases not matched to a gene. The CDR3 is made up of 13 amino acids. Looked up from germline, CDR1 is WSHSY and CDR2 is SAAADI. DNA for the CDR3: TGCGCCAGCTGGACAGGAGCCTCCTACGAGCAGTACTTC. Protein sequence: CASWTGASYEQYF.

This clonotype has just one count. This chain connects TRBV20-1 to TRBJ1-5, with 8 bases aligning to TRBD1. CDR3 length: 19 amino acids. The J segment lost 0 bases and the V segment lost 3 bases, leaving 16 bases of the junction unmatched. Germline-derived CDR1 and CDR2 are DFQATT and SNEGSKA (reference sequence). CDR3 nucleotide sequence: TGCAGTGCTAGTTCCCCGCCGAGACAGGGGAGTTATAGCAATCAGCCCCAGCATTTT. Translation: CSASSPPRQGSYSNQPQHF.

The chain combines TRBV5-8 with TRBJ1-3; D is ambiguous. The CDR3 loop spans 17 amino acids. Trimming removed 0 bases from V and 0 bases from J, with 13 bases in between. CDR1 SGHTS and CDR2 YDEGEE come from the germline V gene. This chain's CDR3 is CASSLEGIPASGNTIYF. Here the CDR3 DNA reads TGTGCCAGCAGCTTGGAGGGAATCCCAGCCTCTGGAAACACCATATATTTT.

Here the CDR3 DNA reads TGCAGTGCGATTAGCGGGGGCGCCTACAATGAGCAGTTCTTC. Protein product: CSAISGGAYNEQFF. The V call is TRBV20-1, the J call TRBJ2-1, with TRBD2 matching over 9 bases. The CDR3 has 14 residues. With V trimmed by 6 bases and J by 2 bases, 5 bases remained unmatched. CDR1 and CDR2 from the germline V gene are DFQATT and SNEGSKA (reference sequence).